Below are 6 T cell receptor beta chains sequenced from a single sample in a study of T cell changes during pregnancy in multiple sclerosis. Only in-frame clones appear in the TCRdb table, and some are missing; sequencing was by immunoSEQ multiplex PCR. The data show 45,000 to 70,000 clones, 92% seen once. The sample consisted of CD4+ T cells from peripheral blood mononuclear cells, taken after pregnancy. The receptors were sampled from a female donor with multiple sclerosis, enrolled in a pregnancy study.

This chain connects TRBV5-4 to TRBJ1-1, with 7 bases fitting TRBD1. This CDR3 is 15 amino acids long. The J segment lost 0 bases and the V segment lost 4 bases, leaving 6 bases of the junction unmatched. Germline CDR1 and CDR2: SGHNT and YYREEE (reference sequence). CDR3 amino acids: CASSGRGQLNTEAFF. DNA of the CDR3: TGTGCCAGCAGCGGCAGGGGACAGTTGAACACTGAAGCTTTCTTT.

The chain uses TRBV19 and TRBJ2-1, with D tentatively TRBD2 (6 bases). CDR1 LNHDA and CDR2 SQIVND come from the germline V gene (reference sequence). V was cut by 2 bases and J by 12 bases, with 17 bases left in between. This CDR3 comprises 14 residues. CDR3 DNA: TGTGCCAGTAGTATACCGGGATCCAGGAGGGGGCAGTTCTTC. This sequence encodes CASSIPGSRRGQFF.

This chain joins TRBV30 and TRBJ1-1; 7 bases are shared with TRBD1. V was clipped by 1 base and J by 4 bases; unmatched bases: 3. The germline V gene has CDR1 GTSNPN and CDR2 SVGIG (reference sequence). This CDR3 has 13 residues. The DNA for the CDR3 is TGTGCCTGGAGTGCCTCAGGGGGCACTGAAGCTTTCTTT. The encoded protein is CAWSASGGTEAFF.

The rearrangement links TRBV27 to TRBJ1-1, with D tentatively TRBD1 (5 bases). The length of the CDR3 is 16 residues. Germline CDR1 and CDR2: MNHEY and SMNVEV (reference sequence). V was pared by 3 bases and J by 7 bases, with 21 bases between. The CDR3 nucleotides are TGTGCCAGCAGTTTGTTTCCGGGACTCTCAAGGGGTGAAGCTTTCTTT. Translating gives CASSLFPGLSRGEAFF.

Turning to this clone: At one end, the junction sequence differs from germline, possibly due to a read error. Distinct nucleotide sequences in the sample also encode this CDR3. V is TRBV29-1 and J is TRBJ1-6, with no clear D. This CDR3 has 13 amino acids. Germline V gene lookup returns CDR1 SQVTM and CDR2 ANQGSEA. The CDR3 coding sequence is TGCAGTGTTGGGGTGAGCGGGGATTCACCCCTCCACTTT. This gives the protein CSVGVSGDSPLHF.

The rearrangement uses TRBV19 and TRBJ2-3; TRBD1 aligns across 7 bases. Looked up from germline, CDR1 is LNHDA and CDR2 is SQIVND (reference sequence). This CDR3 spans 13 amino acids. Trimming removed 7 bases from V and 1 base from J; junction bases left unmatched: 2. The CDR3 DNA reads TGTGCCAGTAACGACAGGGGCACAGATACGCAGTATTTT. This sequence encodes CASNDRGTDTQYF. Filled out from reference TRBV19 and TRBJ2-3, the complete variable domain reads DGGITQSPKYLFRKEGQNVTLSCEQNLNHDAMYWYRQDPGQGLRLIYYSQIVNDFQKGDIAEGYSVSREKKESFPLTVTSAQKNPTAFYLCASNDRGTDTQYFGPGTRLTVL.